This TCR beta chain was found in a study of shared clonotypes between healthy human individuals. The sequencing of unsorted PBMC DNA took place on ten immunoSEQ deep assay plates. The repertoire was sequenced with immunoSEQ multiplex PCR; TCRdb's copy has only in-frame clones and lacks some. Of 450,000 to 650,000 clones in the sample, roughly 79% were seen once. The TCR comes from a middle-aged woman in good health. Some clones in this sample may be carry-over from other donors' samples. Sequencing was carried out using PBMCs.

The CDR3 protein is CASSLIPQRGLSVNTEAFF. In nucleotides, the CDR3 is TGTGCCAGCAGCTTAATTCCCCAACGGGGGCTCTCGGTGAACACTGAAGCTTTCTTT. The V gene is TRBV7-3, the J gene TRBJ1-1, with D perhaps TRBD1 (6 bases). Looked up from germline, CDR1 is SGHTA and CDR2 is FQGTGA. The CDR3 runs 19 residues. V was clipped by 1 base and J by 0 bases, with 21 bases between them.